These 13 T cell receptor beta chains share one sample of origin, sequenced in a study of vaccination effects on CD4 cells after COVID-19. No cognate antigen is known for these TCRs. ViraFEST expansion of antigen-specific CD4+ T cells with viral peptide pools preceded sequencing. Subsequent to a culture period of roughly 11 days, CD4+ T cells were isolated. Vaccine administered to participants consisted of two doses of either BNT162b2 or mRNA-1273. The table came from immunoSEQ multiplex PCR; TCRdb's copy has only in-frame clones and leaves some out. The table includes approximately 61,000 clones, more than 70% detected once. This material consisted of CD4+ T cells from PBMCs cultured with HCoV-229E spike peptides, taken after COVID-19 vaccination. The receptors here all came from a human donor who received a COVID-19 vaccine.

The chain has TRBV7-2 and TRBJ1-2; D call uncertain. V lost 4 bases and J 4 bases, leaving 13 bases between the germline ends. This CDR3 contains 14 residues. Germline V gene sequence: CDR1 SGHTA, CDR2 FQGNSA. CDR3 loop: CASSYRAGGYGYTF. In DNA form, the CDR3 reads TGTGCCAGCAGCTACCGGGCCGGAGGCTATGGCTACACCTTC.

The chain recombines TRBV12-5 with TRBJ2-5; D gene unclear. V lost 3 bases and J lost 0, with 14 bases in between. CDR1 and CDR2 (germline): LGHNT, FRNRAP. The CDR3 totals 16 residues. CDR3 coding DNA: TGTGCTAGTGGTTTACCCCTTAGCTCCTACCAAGAGACCCAGTACTTC. Translation: CASGLPLSSYQETQYF. Drawing the rest from reference TRBV12-5 and TRBJ2-5, the complete variable domain is DARVTQTPRHKVTEMGQEVTMRCQPILGHNTVFWYRQTMMQGLELLAYFRNRAPLDDSGMPKDRFSAEMPDATLATLKIQPSEPRDSAVYFCASGLPLSSYQETQYFGPGTRLLVL.

The rearrangement uses TRBV10-2 and TRBJ1-1; no clear D gene. Germline CDR1 and CDR2: WSHSY and SAAADI. Trimming removed 7 bases at V and 6 bases at J, with 12 bases between. The CDR3 runs to 12 residues. The CDR3 bases are TGCGCCAGCACGTCGGGGTTAGCTGAAGCTTTCTTT. Protein sequence: CASTSGLAEAFF.

The CDR3 DNA is TGTGCTAGTGGTTATACCACAGATACGCAGTATTTT. Amino acid sequence: CASGYTTDTQYF. The V call is TRBV12-5, the J call TRBJ2-3; no reliable D call. The V gene lost 4 bases and the J gene lost 2 bases, with 4 bases spanning the gap. This CDR3 has 12 amino acids. Looked up from germline, CDR1 is LGHNT and CDR2 is FRNRAP.

This rearrangement joins TRBV12-5 to TRBJ1-2, with TRBD1 matching over 7 bases. The CDR3 covers 15 residues. Germline assignment: CDR1 LGHNT and CDR2 FRNRAP. After removal of 5 bases from V and 7 bases from J, the junction contained 13 bases not matched to a gene. CDR3 nucleotides: TGTGCTAGTGGTCCCCCCCAGACAGGGCGGGCTGGCTACACCTTC. It translates to CASGPPQTGRAGYTF.

The chain uses TRBV3-1 (or the pseudogene TRBV3-2) and TRBJ1-1, with D possibly being TRBD1 (6 bases). CDR1 is LGHDT and CDR2 is YNNKEL in the germline V gene (reference sequence). The CDR3 consists of 14 residues. Trimming cost V 1 base and J 5 bases, with 11 bases left between them. DNA of the CDR3: TGTGCCAGCAGCCAAGTGGGGGGGGCGACTGAAGCTTTCTTT. Protein sequence: CASSQVGGATEAFF.

This chain connects TRBV6-5 to TRBJ2-5; no reliable D call. The germline V gene encodes CDR1 MNHEY and CDR2 SVGAGI. V was cut by 0 bases and J by 5 bases, with 4 bases left in between. The CDR3 runs to 12 residues. The CDR3 region has the DNA TGTGCCAGCAGTTACTCGGGGGAGACCCAGTACTTC. Translating gives CASSYSGETQYF.

The chain links TRBV6-5 to TRBJ2-5; D may be TRBD1 (6 bases). V was shortened by 2 bases and J by 5 bases, with 6 bases between the two germline ends. Germline CDR1 is MNHEY and CDR2 is SVGAGI. The CDR3 sequence is 12 residues long. CDR3: CASSYDRETQYF. The CDR3 nucleotides read TGTGCCAGCAGTTACGACAGGGAGACCCAGTACTTC.

This rearrangement joins TRBV7-2 to TRBJ2-2; D possibly corresponds to TRBD2 (6 bases). This CDR3 has 15 amino acids. Trimming shortened V by 5 bases and J by 6 bases, and 16 bases separated the two germline ends. Germline values: CDR1 SGHTA, CDR2 FQGNSA. CDR3 sequence reads: CASSPQTSPAGELFF. CDR3 DNA: TGTGCCAGCAGCCCCCAGACTAGTCCGGCCGGGGAGCTGTTTTTT. Combining the CDR3 with reference TRBV7-2 and TRBJ2-2 gives the whole variable domain GAGVSQSPSNKVTEKGKDVELRCDPISGHTALYWYRQSLGQGLEFLIYFQGNSAPDKSGLPSDRFSAERTGGSVSTLTIQRTQQEDSAVYLCASSPQTSPAGELFFGEGSRLTVL.

The V call is TRBV28, the J call TRBJ1-4; perhaps TRBD1 as D (6 bases). The germline V gene encodes CDR1 MDHEN and CDR2 SYDVKM. The CDR3 extends over 15 amino acids. Trimming pared 6 bases from V and 2 bases from J, leaving 13 bases between. The CDR3 loop reads CASSLGGSTNEKLFF. CDR3 coding DNA: TGTGCCAGCAGCTTAGGGGGGAGTACTAATGAAAAACTGTTTTTT.

J is TRBJ1-5 and V is TRBV24-1; perhaps TRBD1 as D (5 bases). Germline V gene lookup returns CDR1 KGHDR and CDR2 SFDVKD. The CDR3 consists of 13 residues. Trimming removed 7 bases from V and 5 bases from J, with 11 bases in between. The CDR3 coding sequence is TGTGCCACCAGCAGAACAGGTCATCAGCCCCAGCATTTT. It is translated as CATSRTGHQPQHF.

J is TRBJ2-3 and V is TRBV18; TRBD1 matches 9 bases. The germline CDR1 and CDR2 sequences are KGHSH and LQKENI. V lost 6 bases to trimming and J lost 4 bases; unmatched junction nucleotides: 5. The CDR3 sequence is 14 residues long. The CDR3 region is CASSPDRGPDTQYF. In DNA, the CDR3 is TGTGCCAGCTCCCCGGACAGGGGACCAGATACGCAGTATTTT.

The rearrangement links TRBV7-8 to TRBJ1-1, with D maybe TRBD1 (5 bases). This CDR3 spans 16 amino acids. Germline V gene sequence: CDR1 SGHVS, CDR2 FQNEAQ. V was cut by 1 base and J by 1 base, with 13 bases left in between. The CDR3 region has the DNA TGTGCCAGCAGCTTAGGTCGAGGGGAGTCGAACACTGAAGCTTTCTTT. Protein product: CASSLGRGESNTEAFF.